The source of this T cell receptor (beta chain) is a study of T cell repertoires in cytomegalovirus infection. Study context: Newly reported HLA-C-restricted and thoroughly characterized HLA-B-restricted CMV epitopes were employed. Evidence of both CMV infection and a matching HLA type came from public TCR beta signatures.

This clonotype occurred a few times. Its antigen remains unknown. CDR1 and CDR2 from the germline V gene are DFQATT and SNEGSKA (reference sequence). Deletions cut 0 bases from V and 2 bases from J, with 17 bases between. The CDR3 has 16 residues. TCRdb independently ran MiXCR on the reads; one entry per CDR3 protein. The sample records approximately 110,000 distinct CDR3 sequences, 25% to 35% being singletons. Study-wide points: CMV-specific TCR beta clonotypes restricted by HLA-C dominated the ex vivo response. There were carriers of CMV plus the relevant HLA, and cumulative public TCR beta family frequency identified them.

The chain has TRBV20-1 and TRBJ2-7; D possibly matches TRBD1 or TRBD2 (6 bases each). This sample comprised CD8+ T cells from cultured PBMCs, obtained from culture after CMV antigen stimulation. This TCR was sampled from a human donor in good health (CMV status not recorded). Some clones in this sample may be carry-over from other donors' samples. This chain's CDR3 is CSARDRWRGATYEQYF. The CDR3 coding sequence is TGCAGTGCTAGAGATCGTTGGAGGGGGGCCACCTACGAGCAGTACTTC.